The 15 T cell receptor beta chains in this list originate from one sample, sequenced in a study of blood T cells in healthy people across ages. Together with a sample-barcoded 5' primer, a J-beta primer mix was included in a second PCR lasting about 6 to 12 cycles. TCRdb recomputed calls from the 5' RACE reads with MiXCR, one row per CDR3 protein. The repertoire consists of 780,000 or so distinct CDR3 sequences, with roughly 53% occurring once and the leading ten covering 41%. Sequenced sample: blood. The receptor source for this set is a man aged 80 or over in good health.

The gene calls are TRBV28 and TRBJ2-3, with D possibly being TRBD2 (6 bases). The V end was cut by 3 bases, the J end by 14 bases, with 27 bases between. CDR3 length equals 16 residues. In germline, CDR1 is MDHEN, CDR2 SYDVKM. The CDR3 DNA reads as TGTGCCAGCAGTTTTGGGCGGGGACCGGTGCACAGATACGCGTATTTT. Residues: CASSFGRGPVHRYAYF.

V is TRBV3-1 and J is TRBJ2-5; a weak D match, TRBD1 (5 bases). V dropped 1 base and J dropped 4 bases, with 13 bases sitting between them. CDR3 length: 15 residues. Per the germline V gene, CDR1 is LGHDT and CDR2 is YNNKEL (reference sequence). The CDR3 sequence: CASSQGSRGSETQYF. The CDR3, as DNA: TGTGCCAGCAGCCAAGGGTCAAGGGGCTCAGAGACCCAGTACTTC.

The chain has TRBV10-3 and TRBJ2-1, with TRBD2 matching over 10 bases. Trimming at V came to 8 bases and at J to 8 bases, leaving 12 bases not matched to a gene. Germline CDR1 reads ENHRY; CDR2 reads SYGVKD. The CDR3 loop spans 15 amino acids. CDR3 sequence (DNA): TGTGCCATCTCGCCTGGGCTAGCGGGAGCCCATGAGCAGTTCTTC. Protein sequence: CAISPGLAGAHEQFF.

With respect to this clonotype: This clone may be a read error of a much larger clone one base away. The chain carries TRBV20-1 and TRBJ2-1; 8 positions agree with TRBD2. Per the germline V gene, CDR1 is DFQATT and CDR2 is SNEGSKA (reference sequence). CDR3 size: 16 residues. CDR3 protein: CSASPSGSRAYTEQFF. CDR3 coding DNA: TGCAGTGCTAGTCCGAGCGGGAGTAGGGCCTACACTGAGCAGTTCTTC.

The chain joins TRBV11-3 to TRBJ2-3; 11 bases are a match to TRBD2. Germline assignment: CDR1 SGHNT and CDR2 YENEEA. V was clipped by 3 bases and J by 4 bases; unmatched bases: 3. This CDR3 has 15 residues. As DNA, the CDR3 is TGTGCCAGCAGCTTGACTAGCGGGGCCGCAGATACGCAGTATTTT. Residues: CASSLTSGAADTQYF.

V gene TRBV20-1 combines with J gene TRBJ2-4; 7 bases match TRBD1. Germline V gene lookup returns CDR1 DFQATT and CDR2 SNEGSKA (reference sequence). V was pared by 5 bases and J by 6 bases, with 10 bases of the junction left unmatched. This CDR3 has 14 residues. CDR3 sequence reads: CSALTGLRGNIQYF. The CDR3 nucleotides read TGCAGTGCTTTGACAGGGTTACGCGGAAACATTCAGTACTTC.

This clonotype was seen a few times. This may be a read error, as it is one base from a much larger clone. The rearrangement uses TRBV5-5 and TRBJ2-3; tentative D call: TRBD2 (5 bases). CDR1 SGHKS and CDR2 YYEKEE come from the germline V gene (reference sequence). The length of the CDR3 is 12 residues. The CDR3, as DNA: TGTGTCAGTACGGACTCACACAGATACGCGTATTTT. Translated, it gives CVSTDSHRYAYF.

The rearrangement links TRBV7-6 to TRBJ2-1; TRBD2 aligns across 11 bases. The last part of the DNA fits TRBJ2-7 better; the J call may be wrong. CDR1 is SGHVS, CDR2 FNYEAQ, per germline. The CDR3 consists of 15 residues. The CDR3 bases are TGTGCCAGCAGTTTCCTAGCGGGAGGCCGCTACGAGCAGTACTTC. It codes for CASSFLAGGRYEQYF.

This rearrangement joins TRBV5-1 to TRBJ2-7, with D maybe TRBD1 (6 bases). V was shortened by 1 base and J by 1 base, with 15 bases between the two germline ends. CDR3 length: 16 residues. Looked up from germline, CDR1 is SGHRS and CDR2 is YFSETQ. The CDR3 spells CASSLRAGTFSYEQYF. CDR3 bases: TGCGCCAGCAGCTTGAGGGCAGGGACATTTTCCTACGAGCAGTACTTC.

The J gene is TRBJ2-1, the V gene TRBV7-2, with 8 bases identical to TRBD2. This CDR3 is 18 amino acids long. Unmatched junction bases numbered 12, after V lost 1 base and J lost 4 bases. Germline V lookup: CDR1 SGHTA, CDR2 FQGNSA. DNA of the CDR3: TGTGCCAGCAGCTTAGAAGCCCGGGAGGGCCCGCGGTACAATGAGCAGTTCTTC. Residues: CASSLEAREGPRYNEQFF.

The chain carries TRBV24-1 and TRBJ2-5, with 8 bases lining up with TRBD1. With V trimmed by 4 bases and J by 2 bases, 11 bases remained unmatched. This CDR3 has 17 residues. CDR1 and CDR2 (germline): KGHDR, SFDVKD. The CDR3 region has the DNA TGTGCCACCAGTGACTCGGACAGGGCGGGTTGGCAAGAGACCCAGTACTTC. This codes for CATSDSDRAGWQETQYF.

This rearrangement joins TRBV29-1 to TRBJ2-7; D is ambiguous. The J call is doubtful: the DNA matches TRBJ2-5 better. The CDR3 is 12 amino acids. CDR1 is SQVTM, CDR2 ANQGSEA, per germline. CDR3 nucleotide sequence: TGCAGCGTTGTAGGCCTACGGGAGACCCAGTACTTC. Residues: CSVVGLRETQYF.

The chain has TRBV9 and TRBJ2-3; 14 nucleotides line up with TRBD2. V shed 2 bases, J shed 4 bases, and the junction held 3 bases outside the gene matches. The V gene's germline CDR1 is SGDLS and CDR2 YYNGEE. This CDR3 region has 16 residues. CDR3 sequence (DNA): TGTGCCAGCAGCGTCGGACTAGCGGGAGGCCCAGATACGCAGTATTTT. It translates to CASSVGLAGGPDTQYF.

The chain joins TRBV5-1 to TRBJ2-4; 7 bases agree with TRBD2. Near its end, the DNA agrees better with TRBJ2-7, so the J call may be wrong. Per germline, CDR1 SGHRS and CDR2 YFSETQ. This CDR3 has 14 amino acids. The CDR3 loop reads CASSLGAGAIEQYF. CDR3 bases: TGCGCCAGCAGCTTGGGGGCGGGAGCTATCGAGCAGTACTTC.

This clonotype was observed a few times. The chain employs TRBV5-5 and TRBJ1-1; D is uncertain. The CDR3 contains 13 residues. From germline, CDR1 is SGHKS and CDR2 YYEKEE (reference sequence). V shed 0 bases and J shed 2 bases, with 5 bases lying between them. CDR3 nucleotide sequence: TGTGCCAGCAGCTTGGAGGGTAACACTGAAGCTTTCTTT. Its translation: CASSLEGNTEAFF. The full variable domain, rest sourced from reference TRBV5-5 and TRBJ1-1, is DAGVTQSPTHLIKTRGQQVTLRCSPISGHKSVSWYQQVLGQGPQFIFQYYEKEERGRGNFPDRFSARQFPNYSSELNVNALLLGDSALYLCASSLEGNTEAFFGQGTRLTVV.